This entry describes one TCR beta chain. The PCR was carried out with 60 Vbeta primers and 13 Jbeta primers. Method: immunoSEQ multiplex PCR; TCRdb's copy keeps in-frame clones and lacks some. The data contain about 130,000 clones, roughly 82% of them singletons. V gave up 0 bases and J gave up 8 bases; unmatched junction bases: 3. The CDR3 is made up of 13 amino acids. From germline, CDR1 is SGHRS and CDR2 YFSETQ. This sample is part of a study of cytomegalovirus exposure and HLA in healthy donors. Study-level background: As released early, the data held about 85 million unique TCRs from HLA-typed donors.

Sequenced input: PBMCs. The sequence was obtained from a man between 50 and 59 years old in good health and CMV-seronegative. The rearrangement joins TRBV5-1 to TRBJ1-1, with 8 bases that match TRBD1. The CDR3 protein is CASSLGDRSEAFF. CDR3 nucleotides: TGCGCCAGCAGCTTGGGGGACAGGTCAGAAGCTTTCTTT.